A single sample gave rise to the 15 T cell receptor beta chains below, sequenced in a study of blood T cell repertoires in COVID-19. Method: immunoSEQ multiplex PCR; TCRdb's copy keeps in-frame clones and lacks some. In the table there are more than 250,000 clones, 88% of which are singletons. The sample consisted of peripheral blood. Receptor source: a human donor in a cohort sampled during active COVID-19.

The chain links TRBV28 to TRBJ1-1; D gene uncertain. CDR1 MDHEN and CDR2 SYDVKM come from the germline V gene. The CDR3 extends over 14 amino acids. V lost 6 bases and J lost 0, with 11 bases in between. The CDR3 reads CASRSGKMNTEAFF. Here the CDR3 DNA reads TGTGCCAGCAGAAGCGGAAAAATGAACACTGAAGCTTTCTTT. The full variable domain, rest sourced from reference TRBV28 and TRBJ1-1, is DVKVTQSSRYLVKRTGEKVFLECVQDMDHENMFWYRQDPGLGLRLIYFSYDVKMKEKGDIPEGYSVSREKKERFSLILESASTNQTSMYLCASRSGKMNTEAFFGQGTRLTVV.

The chain joins TRBV7-2 to TRBJ2-6, with 8 bases fitting TRBD2. Germline V gene lookup returns CDR1 SGHTA and CDR2 FQGNSA. The CDR3 has 19 amino acids. V lost 6 bases to trimming and J lost 4 bases; unmatched junction nucleotides: 17. CDR3 DNA sequence: TGTGCCAGCAGTAAGGCGGGACTAGGAGGGTTGAAAGGGGCCAACGTCCTGACTTTC. Translated: CASSKAGLGGLKGANVLTF.

The chain uses TRBV10-2 and TRBJ2-7; 14 bases agree with TRBD2. Germline V CDR1 and CDR2: WSHSY, SAAADI. The CDR3 is 18 amino acids. The trim removed 5 bases at V and 0 bases at J, leaving 9 bases unmatched. CDR3 residues: CASSKTSGGAANSYEQYF. CDR3 coding DNA: TGCGCCAGCAGTAAGACTAGCGGGGGGGCCGCAAACTCCTACGAGCAGTACTTC.

The rearrangement joins TRBV12-3 or TRBV12-4 to TRBJ1-1; D possibly corresponds to TRBD1 (6 bases). Trimming left V 6 bases short and J 7 bases short, with 15 bases between. This CDR3 is 13 amino acids long. The CDR3 sequence: CASSRGGGYEAFF. CDR3 in DNA: TGTGCCAGCAGCCGAGGGGGGGGGTATGAAGCTTTCTTT.

The chain couples TRBV14 to TRBJ2-5; D is perhaps TRBD2 (5 bases). CDR1 and CDR2 from the germline V gene are SGHDN and FVKESK. This CDR3 comprises 12 residues. V gave up 0 bases and J gave up 10 bases, with 9 bases separating them. The DNA for the CDR3 is TGTGCCAGCAGCCAAGATCGAGGGAACCAGTACTTC. This sequence encodes CASSQDRGNQYF.

The chain combines TRBV27 with TRBJ2-7; 9 bases are a match to TRBD1. Germline CDR1 MNHEY, CDR2 SMNVEV (reference sequence). This CDR3 is 14 amino acids long. V trimming: 10 bases; J trimming: 2 bases; junction bases outside the gene matches: 9. In DNA form, the CDR3 reads TGTGCCACCCAACTCCGGGACAGGGCCTACGAGCAGTACTTC. The encoded protein is CATQLRDRAYEQYF.

This clone occurred many times. The rearrangement joins TRBV7-3 to TRBJ1-5; D remains unclear. With 1 base removed from V and 1 base from J, the gap between germline ends came to 17 bases. Germline CDR1 reads SGHTA; CDR2 reads FQGTGA. CDR3 length equals 18 residues. CDR3 loop: CASSLNPPGMVSNQPQHF. The CDR3 DNA reads as TGTGCCAGCAGCTTAAACCCCCCGGGGATGGTAAGCAATCAGCCCCAGCATTTT.

This clone was detected only once. This sequence joins TRBV30 and TRBJ1-2; D call uncertain. Germline V gives CDR1 GTSNPN, CDR2 SVGIG (reference sequence). This CDR3 comprises 12 residues. The V end lost 5 bases, the J end lost 4 bases, and 11 bases lay between the germline ends. DNA of the CDR3: TGTGCCTGGGTAGAAAAAGCCTATGGCTACACCTTC. Its translation is CAWVEKAYGYTF.

This clone was detected many times. The chain links TRBV3-1 (or the pseudogene TRBV3-2) to TRBJ2-7, with TRBD2 identical over 11 bases. The length of the CDR3 is 13 residues. The J segment lost 5 bases and the V segment lost 5 bases, leaving 2 bases of the junction unmatched. The V gene's germline CDR1 is LGHDT and CDR2 YNNKEL (reference sequence). The CDR3 reads CASSIAGGDEQYF. The CDR3 bases are TGTGCCAGCAGCATAGCGGGAGGGGACGAGCAGTACTTC.

The V gene is TRBV4-3, the J gene TRBJ1-5; unclear D gene. CDR1 and CDR2 (germline): LGHNA, YSLEER. The CDR3 extends over 15 amino acids. Trimming left V 0 bases short and J 5 bases short, with 11 bases between. Here the CDR3 DNA reads TGCGCCAGCAGCCAAGATCGAGCAGGTTATCAGCCCCAGCATTTT. It specifies CASSQDRAGYQPQHF.

The chain uses TRBV6-5 and TRBJ1-3; D ambiguous. The CDR3 covers 16 residues. Germline V gene data show CDR1 as MNHEY and CDR2 as SVGAGI. V lost 0 bases, J lost 2 bases, and 11 bases lay in between. DNA for the CDR3: TGTGCCAGCAGTTACTCCCCGTATATTACTGGAAACACCATATATTTT. Translating gives CASSYSPYITGNTIYF.

For this clone: The junction and the germline gene differ at one end; a read error may be behind it. The chain couples TRBV6-5 to TRBJ2-1; 9 nucleotides line up with TRBD2. This CDR3 spans 15 amino acids. CDR1 MNHEY and CDR2 SVGAGI come from the germline V gene. The CDR3 coding sequence is TGTGCCAGCACTTACACGGCGGGAGGGATCAATGAGCAGTTCTTC. Translating it yields CASTYTAGGINEQFF.

About this clone: The same CDR3 also results from other DNA sequences found in this sample. The chain joins TRBV9 to TRBJ2-7; 12 nucleotides line up with TRBD2. V shed 0 bases, J shed 4 bases, and the junction held 2 bases outside the gene matches. Looked up from germline, CDR1 is SGDLS and CDR2 is YYNGEE. This CDR3 is 15 amino acids long. CDR3 bases: TGTGCCAGCAGCGTAGGGCTAGCGGGAGGGTACGAGCAGTACTTC. Translation gives CASSVGLAGGYEQYF.

This chain connects TRBV5-6 to TRBJ1-2; D remains ambiguous. The CDR3 runs 13 residues. Looked up from germline, CDR1 is SGHDT and CDR2 is YYEEEE. V gave up 3 bases and J gave up 5 bases, with 11 bases separating them. CDR3 residues: CASSYGREYGYTF. The CDR3 DNA reads TGTGCCAGCAGCTACGGACGGGAATATGGCTACACCTTC.

The chain employs TRBV6-5 and TRBJ2-2; 11 nucleotides agree with TRBD2. V lost 4 bases and J lost 5; bases outside the gene matches: 6. Germline-derived CDR1 and CDR2 are MNHEY and SVGAGI. This CDR3 region has 16 residues. Here the CDR3 DNA reads TGTGCCAGCAGTTCAAAACGACTAGCGGGAACCGGGGAGCTGTTTTTT. This encodes CASSSKRLAGTGELFF.